These T cell receptor beta chains were read from a single sample in a study of blood T cell repertoires in COVID-19. The data were produced by immunoSEQ multiplex PCR, yet TCRdb's version contains in-frame clones alone and is incomplete. The profile shows about 170,000 clones, approximately 80% of them singletons. Sequencing used peripheral blood. The origin of the receptors is a woman in her seventies with COVID-19, enrolled during active disease. Both conserved end residues are part of each CDR3. Each record gives: V gene, J gene, D gene, clone size, CDR3 protein, CDR3 DNA. D genes are given only for firm matches. Expanded clones get a size class; other rows say once, few or many, or leave the size out.

TRBV4-2	TRBJ2-3	TRBD2	.	CASSSPSGDTQYF	TGTGCCAGCAGCTCGCCTAGCGGAGATACGCAGTATTTT
TRBV19	TRBJ2-1	TRBD2	.	CASTGRAGTSGVREQFF	TGTGCCAGTACGGGTAGGGCGGGGACTAGCGGGGTGAGAGAGCAGTTCTTC
TRBV2	TRBJ1-3	.	.	CASRLENTIYF	TGTGCCAGCAGATTAGAAAACACCATATATTTT
TRBV19	TRBJ2-7	.	.	CASRESGFAYEQYF	TGTGCCAGTAGGGAGTCGGGGTTCGCCTACGAGCAGTACTTC
TRBV7-3	TRBJ1-1	TRBD1	.	CASSLTPGQGTEAFF	TGTGCCAGCAGCTTAACCCCGGGACAGGGCACTGAAGCTTTCTTT
TRBV5-1	TRBJ1-5	TRBD1	.	CASSLEGGSQPQHF	TGCGCCAGCAGCTTGGAAGGGGGCTCTCAGCCCCAGCATTTT
TRBV11-2	TRBJ2-7	TRBD1	.	CASSLATGGSYEQYF	TGTGCCAGCAGCTTAGCGACAGGGGGCTCCTACGAGCAGTACTTC
TRBV7-6	TRBJ2-7	TRBD2	.	CASSLVGTSGRATYEQYF	TGTGCCAGCAGCTTAGTGGGGACTAGCGGGAGGGCCACCTACGAGCAGTACTTC
TRBV28	TRBJ1-2	.	once	CASSLWVGGSSYGYTF	TGTGCCAGCAGTTTGTGGGTCGGAGGAAGCAGCTATGGCTACACCTTC
TRBV6-1	TRBJ2-1	.	once	CASSENRGGYNEQFF	TGTGCCAGCAGTGAAAATAGGGGGGGCTACAATGAGCAGTTCTTC
TRBV5-6	TRBJ2-3	TRBD2	.	CASSGPSGGADTQYF	TGTGCCAGCAGCGGCCCCAGCGGGGGGGCGGATACGCAGTATTTT
TRBV2	TRBJ2-2	TRBD1	.	CASSPASTGTGELFF	TGTGCCAGCAGCCCCGCCTCGACAGGGACCGGGGAGCTGTTTTTT
TRBV29-1	TRBJ2-1	TRBD2	once	CSVKLSGRGSNEQFF	TGCAGCGTGAAACTTAGCGGGAGGGGATCCAATGAGCAGTTCTTC
TRBV6-5	TRBJ2-1	TRBD1	.	CASSYGDRVYNEQFF	TGTGCCAGCAGTTACGGGGACAGGGTGTATAATGAGCAGTTCTTC
TRBV11-3	TRBJ2-2	.	once	CASSHRLANTGELFF	TGTGCCAGCAGCCATAGGCTAGCGAACACCGGGGAGCTGTTTTTT
TRBV6-4	TRBJ2-3	.	.	CASSDSQRQHTQYF	TGTGCCAGCAGTGACTCCCAGCGGCAACATACGCAGTATTTT
TRBV7-9	TRBJ2-3	TRBD2	.	CASSSVAGGGTDTQYF	TGTGCCAGCAGCTCCGTAGCGGGAGGGGGCACAGATACGCAGTATTTT
TRBV19	TRBJ2-7	.	.	CASSQVVAYEQYF	TGTGCCAGTAGTCAGGTGGTGGCCTACGAGCAGTACTTC
TRBV15	TRBJ1-1	.	.	CATRAQGMTEAFF	TGTGCCACCAGGGCACAGGGTATGACTGAAGCTTTCTTT
TRBV19	TRBJ1-1	TRBD1	once	CASSIETGDTEAFF	TGTGCCAGTAGTATTGAGACAGGGGACACTGAAGCTTTCTTT
TRBV2	TRBJ2-6	.	.	CASSEGRAGANVLTF	TGTGCCAGCAGTGAAGGGAGGGCTGGGGCCAACGTCCTGACTTTC
TRBV6-6	TRBJ2-3	.	.	CASSDSLSTDTQYF	TGTGCCAGCAGTGACAGCCTCAGCACAGATACGCAGTATTTT
TRBV4-1	TRBJ2-7	.	.	CASSQGMEGSVQYF	TGCGCCAGCAGCCAAGGAATGGAGGGCTCGGTGCAGTACTTC
TRBV10-3	TRBJ1-2	.	.	CATRRDGYTF	TGTGCCACCCGCCGCGATGGCTACACCTTC
TRBV16	TRBJ1-2	TRBD1	.	CASSQSGQVYGYTF	TGTGCCAGCAGCCAATCGGGACAGGTCTATGGCTACACCTTC
TRBV5-4	TRBJ1-2	.	.	CASSPDPLLVGYTF	TGTGCCAGCAGCCCTGACCCCCTGCTAGTTGGCTACACCTTC
TRBV2	TRBJ1-1	TRBD1	.	CASLGQGRGVTEAFF	TGTGCCAGCCTAGGACAGGGTCGGGGTGTCACTGAAGCTTTCTTT
TRBV3-1/TRBV3-2	TRBJ1-3	.	.	CASSPMGGSGNTIYF	TGTGCCAGCAGCCCCATGGGAGGCTCTGGAAACACCATATATTTT
TRBV6-6	TRBJ1-1	.	few	CASSYGRDPEAFF	TGTGCCAGCAGTTACGGGAGGGACCCCGAAGCTTTCTTT
TRBV4-1	TRBJ2-5	TRBD1	.	CASSQDGTERTQYF	TGCGCCAGCAGCCAAGACGGGACAGAGAGGACCCAGTACTTC
TRBV12-5	TRBJ2-3	.	.	CASGLGGDSDTQYF	TGTGCTAGTGGTTTGGGGGGCGACTCAGATACGCAGTATTTT
TRBV4-1	TRBJ1-5	.	once	CASSQEIQLDQPQHF	TGCGCCAGCAGCCAAGAAATCCAACTAGATCAGCCCCAGCATTTT
TRBV6-5	TRBJ1-3	TRBD1	.	CASTRDSGIGTIYF	TGTGCCAGCACCCGGGACAGTGGAATCGGAACCATATATTTT
TRBV3-1/TRBV3-2	TRBJ2-5	.	.	CASSQDEGTQYF	TGTGCCAGCAGCCAAGATGAGGGGACCCAGTACTTC
TRBV25-1	TRBJ1-6	.	.	CASSDFRGFGNSPLHF	TGTGCCAGCAGTGATTTCAGGGGATTCGGTAATTCACCCCTCCACTTT
TRBV5-1	TRBJ1-6	.	few	CASKEGIYNSPLHF	TGCGCCAGCAAAGAGGGAATTTATAATTCACCCCTCCACTTT
TRBV4-1	TRBJ2-3	TRBD2	.	CASSPISGGGQDTQYF	TGCGCCAGCAGCCCCATAAGTGGCGGGGGGCAAGATACGCAGTATTTT
TRBV20-1	TRBJ2-5	.	.	CSATSETQYF	TGCAGTGCTACTTCGGAGACCCAGTACTTC
TRBV28	TRBJ2-7	TRBD2	.	CASTGLAGAGEQYF	TGTGCCAGCACCGGACTAGCGGGAGCTGGCGAGCAGTACTTC
TRBV15	TRBJ1-3	TRBD1	few	CATGTGTRNTIYF	TGTGCCACAGGGACAGGAACAAGAAACACCATATATTTT
TRBV29-1	TRBJ2-5	.	.	CSVPRDTKETQYF	TGCAGCGTCCCCCGGGACACAAAAGAGACCCAGTACTTC
TRBV5-8	TRBJ1-1	.	once	CASRPRTGKNTEAFF	TGTGCCAGCAGGCCAAGGACCGGGAAGAACACTGAAGCTTTCTTT
TRBV3-1/TRBV3-2	TRBJ2-2	.	.	CASSQTGRAGELFF	TGTGCCAGCTCTCAAACAGGTCGGGCCGGGGAGCTGTTTTTT
TRBV12-3/TRBV12-4	TRBJ2-2	TRBD1	.	CASGTGVTGELFF	TGTGCCAGCGGGACAGGAGTTACCGGGGAGCTGTTTTTT
TRBV19	TRBJ1-3	.	.	CASRTVGNTIYF	TGTGCCAGTAGAACAGTTGGAAACACCATATATTTT
TRBV3-1/TRBV3-2	TRBJ1-2	.	.	CASSQEGPNGYTF	TGTGCCAGCAGCCAAGAGGGGCCCAATGGCTACACCTTC
TRBV5-6	TRBJ2-1	TRBD1	.	CASSLDQGAGDEQFF	TGTGCCAGCAGCTTGGACCAGGGGGCTGGCGATGAGCAGTTCTTC
TRBV5-4	TRBJ1-2	.	.	CASSIFTGPNYGYTF	TGTGCCAGCAGCATTTTTACAGGACCCAACTATGGCTACACCTTC
TRBV5-1	TRBJ1-3	TRBD1	.	CASSFSDRSPGNGNTIYF	TGCGCCAGCAGCTTCTCGGACAGGAGCCCCGGCAATGGAAACACCATATATTTT
TRBV6-5	TRBJ2-1	.	.	CASSYLGSNEQFF	TGTGCCAGCAGTTATCTCGGGTCCAATGAGCAGTTCTTC
TRBV15	TRBJ1-2	.	.	CATSSAIGYTF	TGTGCCACCAGCAGCGCTATAGGCTACACCTTC
TRBV7-7	TRBJ2-2	.	.	CASSQRGVAVNTGELFF	TGTGCTAGCAGCCAACGCGGGGTAGCGGTAAACACCGGGGAGCTGTTTTTT
TRBV6-1	TRBJ2-7	.	.	CASSEARILYEQYF	TGTGCCAGCAGTGAAGCGAGGATTCTCTACGAGCAGTACTTC
TRBV7-2	TRBJ1-1	.	few	CASKGRQIVTEAFF	TGTGCCAGCAAAGGCAGGCAGATAGTTACTGAAGCTTTCTTT